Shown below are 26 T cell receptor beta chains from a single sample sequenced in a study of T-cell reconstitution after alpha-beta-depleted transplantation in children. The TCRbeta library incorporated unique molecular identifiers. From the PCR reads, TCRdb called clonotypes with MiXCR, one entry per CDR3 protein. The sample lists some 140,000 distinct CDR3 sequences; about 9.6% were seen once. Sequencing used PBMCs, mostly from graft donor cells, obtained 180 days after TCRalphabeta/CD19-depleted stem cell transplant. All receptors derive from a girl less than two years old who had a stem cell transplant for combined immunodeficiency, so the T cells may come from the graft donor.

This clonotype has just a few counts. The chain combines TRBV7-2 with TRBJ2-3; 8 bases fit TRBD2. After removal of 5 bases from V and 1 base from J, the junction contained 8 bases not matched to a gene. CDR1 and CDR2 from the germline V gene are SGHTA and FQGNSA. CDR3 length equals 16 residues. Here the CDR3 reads CASSPLAGLGTDTQYF. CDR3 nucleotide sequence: TGTGCCAGCAGCCCATTGGCGGGACTAGGCACAGATACGCAGTATTTT.

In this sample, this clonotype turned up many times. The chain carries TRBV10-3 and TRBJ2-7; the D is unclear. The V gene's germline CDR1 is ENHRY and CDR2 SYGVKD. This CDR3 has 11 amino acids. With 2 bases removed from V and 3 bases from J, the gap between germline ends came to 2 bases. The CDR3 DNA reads TGTGCCATCAGTGAGGGCTACGAGCAGTACTTC. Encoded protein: CAISEGYEQYF.

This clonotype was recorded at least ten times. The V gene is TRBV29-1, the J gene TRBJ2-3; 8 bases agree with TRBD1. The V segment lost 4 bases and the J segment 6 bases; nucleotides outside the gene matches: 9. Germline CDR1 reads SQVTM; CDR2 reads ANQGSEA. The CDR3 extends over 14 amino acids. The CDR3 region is CSVARQGATDTQYF. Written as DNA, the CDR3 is TGCAGCGTTGCGCGGCAGGGGGCTACGGATACGCAGTATTTT.

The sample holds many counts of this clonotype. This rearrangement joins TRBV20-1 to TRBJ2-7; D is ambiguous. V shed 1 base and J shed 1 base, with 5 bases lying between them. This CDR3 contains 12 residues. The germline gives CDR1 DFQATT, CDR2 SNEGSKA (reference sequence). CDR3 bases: TGCAGTGCTAGAGGGCGATCCTACGAGCAGTACTTC. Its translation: CSARGRSYEQYF.

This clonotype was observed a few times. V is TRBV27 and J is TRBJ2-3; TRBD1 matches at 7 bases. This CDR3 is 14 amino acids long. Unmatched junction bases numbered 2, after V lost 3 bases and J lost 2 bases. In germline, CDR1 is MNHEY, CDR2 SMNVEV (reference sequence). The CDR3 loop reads CASSLGQLTDTQYF. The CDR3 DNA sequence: TGTGCCAGCAGTTTGGGACAGCTCACAGATACGCAGTATTTT.

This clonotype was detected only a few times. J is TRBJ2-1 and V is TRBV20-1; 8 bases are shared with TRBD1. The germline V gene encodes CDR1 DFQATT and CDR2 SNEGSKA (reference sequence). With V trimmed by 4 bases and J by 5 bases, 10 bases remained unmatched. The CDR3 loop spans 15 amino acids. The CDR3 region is CSAKAHRGSHNEQFF. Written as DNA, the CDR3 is TGCAGTGCTAAGGCCCACAGGGGGAGTCACAATGAGCAGTTCTTC.

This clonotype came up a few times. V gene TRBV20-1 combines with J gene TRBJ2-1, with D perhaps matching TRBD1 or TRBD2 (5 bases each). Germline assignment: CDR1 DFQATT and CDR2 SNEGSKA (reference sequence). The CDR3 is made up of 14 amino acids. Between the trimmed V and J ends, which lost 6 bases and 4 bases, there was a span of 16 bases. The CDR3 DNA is TGCAGTGCGAACACCGGGACGCTTTACAATGAGCAGTTCTTC. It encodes CSANTGTLYNEQFF.

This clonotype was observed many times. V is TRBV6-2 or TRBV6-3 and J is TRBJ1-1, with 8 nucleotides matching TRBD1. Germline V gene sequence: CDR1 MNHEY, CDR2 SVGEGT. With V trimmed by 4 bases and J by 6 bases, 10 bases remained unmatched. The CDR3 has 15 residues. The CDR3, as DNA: TGTGCCAGCAGTTCCCGGACAGGGCGGAGGGCTGAAGCTTTCTTT. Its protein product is CASSSRTGRRAEAFF.

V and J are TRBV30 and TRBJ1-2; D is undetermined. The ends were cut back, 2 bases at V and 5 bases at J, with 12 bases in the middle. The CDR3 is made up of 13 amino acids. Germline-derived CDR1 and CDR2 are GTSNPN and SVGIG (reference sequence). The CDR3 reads CAWSKAPRYGYTF. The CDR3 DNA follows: TGTGCCTGGAGTAAGGCACCCAGATATGGCTACACCTTC.

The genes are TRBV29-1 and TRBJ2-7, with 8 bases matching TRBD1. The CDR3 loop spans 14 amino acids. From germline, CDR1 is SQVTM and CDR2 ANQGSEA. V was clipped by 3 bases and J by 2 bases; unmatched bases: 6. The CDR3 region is CSVEAGTGPYEQYF. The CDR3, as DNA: TGCAGCGTTGAGGCCGGGACAGGACCCTACGAGCAGTACTTC.

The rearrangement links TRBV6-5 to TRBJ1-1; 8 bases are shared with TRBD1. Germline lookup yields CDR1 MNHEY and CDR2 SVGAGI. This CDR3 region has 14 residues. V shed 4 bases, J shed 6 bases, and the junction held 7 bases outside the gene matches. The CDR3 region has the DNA TGTGCCAGCAGTTCCCGGACAGGGCTGGCTGAAGCTTTCTTT. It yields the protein CASSSRTGLAEAFF.

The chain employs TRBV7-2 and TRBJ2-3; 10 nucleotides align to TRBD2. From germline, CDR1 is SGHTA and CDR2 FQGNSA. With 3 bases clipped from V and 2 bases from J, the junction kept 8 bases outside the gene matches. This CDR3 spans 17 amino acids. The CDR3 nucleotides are TGTGCCAGCAGCTTCCAATCCGGGACTAGCGACACAGATACGCAGTATTTT. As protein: CASSFQSGTSDTDTQYF.

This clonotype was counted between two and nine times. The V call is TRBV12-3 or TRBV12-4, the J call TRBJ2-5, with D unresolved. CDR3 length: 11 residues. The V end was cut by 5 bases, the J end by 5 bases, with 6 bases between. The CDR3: CASSRLETQYF. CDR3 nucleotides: TGTGCCAGCAGTCGCCTCGAGACCCAGTACTTC.

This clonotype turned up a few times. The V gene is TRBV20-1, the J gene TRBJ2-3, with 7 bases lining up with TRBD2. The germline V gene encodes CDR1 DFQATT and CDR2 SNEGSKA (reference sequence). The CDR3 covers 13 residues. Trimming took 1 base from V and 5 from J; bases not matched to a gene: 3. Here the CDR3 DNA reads TGCAGTGCTAGAGTAGGCGGGGGAGATACGCAGTATTTT. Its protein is CSARVGGGDTQYF.

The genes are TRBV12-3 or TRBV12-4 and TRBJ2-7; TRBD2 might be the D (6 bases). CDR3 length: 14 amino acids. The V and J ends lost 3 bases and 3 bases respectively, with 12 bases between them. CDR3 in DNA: TGTGCCAGCAGTTTGCGGCGGGGAATCTACGAGCAGTACTTC. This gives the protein CASSLRRGIYEQYF.

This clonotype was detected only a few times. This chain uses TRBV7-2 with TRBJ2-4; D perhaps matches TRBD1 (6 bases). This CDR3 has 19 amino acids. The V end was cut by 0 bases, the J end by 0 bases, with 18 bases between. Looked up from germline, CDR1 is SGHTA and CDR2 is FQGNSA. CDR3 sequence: CASSLAFYRDTEAKNIQYF. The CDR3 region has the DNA TGTGCCAGCAGCTTAGCCTTTTATCGGGACACCGAAGCCAAAAACATTCAGTACTTC.

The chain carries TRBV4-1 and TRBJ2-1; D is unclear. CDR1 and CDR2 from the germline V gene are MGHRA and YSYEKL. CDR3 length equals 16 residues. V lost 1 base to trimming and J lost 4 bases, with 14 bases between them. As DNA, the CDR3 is TGCGCCAGCAGCCAAGGGACCGCCAGACCTTACAATGAGCAGTTCTTC. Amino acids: CASSQGTARPYNEQFF.

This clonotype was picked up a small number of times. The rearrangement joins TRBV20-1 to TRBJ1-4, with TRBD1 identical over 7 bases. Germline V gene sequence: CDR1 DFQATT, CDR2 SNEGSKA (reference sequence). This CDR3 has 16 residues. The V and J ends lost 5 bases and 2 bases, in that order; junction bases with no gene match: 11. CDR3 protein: CSAELRQGVTNEKLFF. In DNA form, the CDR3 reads TGCAGTGCTGAACTAAGACAGGGTGTGACTAATGAAAAACTGTTTTTT.

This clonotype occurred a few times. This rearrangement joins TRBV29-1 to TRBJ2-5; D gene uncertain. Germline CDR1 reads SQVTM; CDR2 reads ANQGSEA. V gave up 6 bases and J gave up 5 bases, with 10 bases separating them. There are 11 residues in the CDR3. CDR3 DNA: TGCAGCGTGGGCTCCGGGGAGACCCAGTACTTC. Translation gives CSVGSGETQYF.

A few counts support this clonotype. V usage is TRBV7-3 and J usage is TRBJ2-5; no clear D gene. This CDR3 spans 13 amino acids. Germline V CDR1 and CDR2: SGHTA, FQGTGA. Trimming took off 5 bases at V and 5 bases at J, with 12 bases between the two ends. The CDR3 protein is CASSLSRVETQYF. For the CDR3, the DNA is TGTGCCAGCAGCCTTTCTAGGGTGGAGACCCAGTACTTC.

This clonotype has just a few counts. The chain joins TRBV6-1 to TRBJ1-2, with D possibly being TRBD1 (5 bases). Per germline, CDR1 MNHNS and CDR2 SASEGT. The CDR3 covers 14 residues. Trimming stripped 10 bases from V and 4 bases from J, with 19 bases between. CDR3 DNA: TGTGCCACCTCGAGGCTCGGGGCCCTCTATGGCTACACCTTC. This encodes CATSRLGALYGYTF.

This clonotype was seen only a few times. CDR3 sequence reads: CASSEAQEYEQYF. In DNA, the CDR3 is TGTGCCAGCAGTGAAGCACAGGAGTACGAGCAGTACTTC. The J gene is TRBJ2-7, the V gene TRBV6-1; possibly TRBD1 for D (5 bases). Germline V gene lookup returns CDR1 MNHNS and CDR2 SASEGT. The V gene lost 0 bases and the J gene lost 4 bases, with 7 bases spanning the gap. The CDR3 runs to 13 residues.

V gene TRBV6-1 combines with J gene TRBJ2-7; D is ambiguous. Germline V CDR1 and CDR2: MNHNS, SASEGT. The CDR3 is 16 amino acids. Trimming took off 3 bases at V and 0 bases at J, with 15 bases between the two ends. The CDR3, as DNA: TGTGCCAGCAGTGACCAAGGAAGGCTCCTCTCCTACGAGCAGTACTTC. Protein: CASSDQGRLLSYEQYF.

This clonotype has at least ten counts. The DNA for the CDR3 is TGTGCCAGCAGTTTATCGAAAGGGGCTAGCGGGGGCACAGATACGCAGTATTTT. Its translation: CASSLSKGASGGTDTQYF. This sequence joins TRBV27 and TRBJ2-3; TRBD2 matches at 9 bases. The CDR3 covers 18 residues. The V segment lost 0 bases and the J segment 1 base; nucleotides outside the gene matches: 8. Germline-derived CDR1 and CDR2 are MNHEY and SMNVEV (reference sequence).

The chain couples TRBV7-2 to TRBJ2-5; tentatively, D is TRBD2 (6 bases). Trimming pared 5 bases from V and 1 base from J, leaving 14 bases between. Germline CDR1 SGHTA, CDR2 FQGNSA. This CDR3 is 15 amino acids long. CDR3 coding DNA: TGTGCCAGCAGCCCACATGGGACTGTCCAAGAGACCCAGTACTTC. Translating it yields CASSPHGTVQETQYF.

Here the CDR3 DNA reads TGTGCCAGCAGCCCCGCCCTGACAGGGTGGGGCAATGAGCAGTTCTTC. Residues: CASSPALTGWGNEQFF. This rearrangement joins TRBV7-2 to TRBJ2-1; 7 bases align to TRBD1. Trimming took 5 bases from V and 6 from J; bases not matched to a gene: 13. This CDR3 spans 16 amino acids. Germline V gene lookup returns CDR1 SGHTA and CDR2 FQGNSA.